Following are 5 T cell receptor beta chains from one sample sequenced in a study of CD8+ T cells in alopecia areata. Treatment indicated: oral pan-JAK inhibitor, 5-10 mg twice daily. TCR sequencing used cDNA made by reverse transcription of extracted RNA. The repertoire was sequenced with immunoSEQ multiplex PCR; TCRdb's copy has only in-frame clones and lacks some. The sample has 90,000 or so clones, roughly 40% seen once. Sequences were derived from CD8+ T cells sorted from blood, sampled at week 24, from a patient treated with tofacitinib. These receptors were taken from a human donor with alopecia areata.

This chain connects TRBV2 to TRBJ1-4, with no clear D. The V end was cut by 2 bases, the J end by 7 bases, with 14 bases between. There are 15 residues in the CDR3. Per the germline V gene, CDR1 is SNHLY and CDR2 is FYNNEI. The CDR3 nucleotides read TGTGCCAGCAGTGAAAGAGGGTGGGTTGGTGAAAAACTGTTTTTT. Its translation is CASSERGWVGEKLFF. The complete variable domain, with remaining parts taken from reference TRBV2 and TRBJ1-4, reads EPEVTQTPSHQVTQMGQEVILRCVPISNHLYFYWYRQILGQKVEFLVSFYNNEISEKSEIFDDQFSVERPDGSNFTLKIRSTKLEDSAMYFCASSERGWVGEKLFFGSGTQLSVL.

Here the CDR3 reads CASGPRLGTGDGAGELFF. For the CDR3, the DNA is TGTGCCAGCGGTCCAAGACTCGGGACAGGGGATGGTGCCGGGGAGCTGTTTTTT. The rearrangement joins TRBV27 to TRBJ2-2; 10 positions agree with TRBD1. The CDR3 consists of 18 residues. Germline V gene data show CDR1 as MNHEY and CDR2 as SMNVEV (reference sequence). After removal of 8 bases from V and 6 bases from J, the junction contained 18 bases not matched to a gene.

This sequence joins TRBV7-9 and TRBJ2-1, with TRBD2 identical over 7 bases. The germline CDR1 and CDR2 sequences are SEHNR and FQNEAQ (reference sequence). CDR3 size: 19 residues. Trimming cost V 0 bases and J 6 bases; bases outside gene matches: 17. CDR3 nucleotide sequence: TGTGCCAGCAGCTTAGCGGCCGGGCTAGCGGTCCGGAACCCCAATGAGCAGTTCTTC. It is translated as CASSLAAGLAVRNPNEQFF. Variable domain in full (rest from reference TRBV7-9 and TRBJ2-1): DTGVSQNPRHKITKRGQNVTFRCDPISEHNRLYWYRQTLGQGPEFLTYFQNEAQLEKSRLLSDRFSAERPKGSFSTLEIQRTEQGDSAMYLCASSLAAGLAVRNPNEQFFGPGTRLTVL.

This clone was observed a handful of times. This chain links TRBV28 with TRBJ1-2; D not certain. Germline V lookup: CDR1 MDHEN, CDR2 SYDVKM. Trimming left V 10 bases short and J 7 bases short, with 19 bases between. This CDR3 spans 13 amino acids. This CDR3 reads CAINIGGSGGYTF. CDR3 nucleotide sequence: TGTGCCATCAACATTGGAGGAAGCGGTGGCTACACCTTC.

The chain employs TRBV29-1 and TRBJ2-7; 7 positions agree with TRBD1. Germline CDR1 reads SQVTM; CDR2 reads ANQGSEA. V lost 3 bases to trimming and J lost 12 bases; unmatched junction nucleotides: 11. The CDR3 length is 12 residues. The CDR3 loop is CSVDGTDRASYF. Here the CDR3 DNA reads TGCAGCGTTGATGGGACCGACAGGGCCTCGTACTTC.